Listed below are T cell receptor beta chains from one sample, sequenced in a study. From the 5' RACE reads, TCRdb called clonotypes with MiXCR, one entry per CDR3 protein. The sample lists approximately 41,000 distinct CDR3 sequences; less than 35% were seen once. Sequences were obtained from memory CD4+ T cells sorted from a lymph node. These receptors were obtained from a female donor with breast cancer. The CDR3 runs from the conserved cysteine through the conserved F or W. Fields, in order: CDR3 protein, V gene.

cdr3_aa: CASSLDVGTQYF; v_call: TRBV12-3/TRBV12-4
cdr3_aa: CASSQQGTGELFF; v_call: TRBV3-1
cdr3_aa: CASSLVRGGADEKLFF; v_call: TRBV12-3/TRBV12-4
cdr3_aa: CASSLGGQASGSKNIQYF; v_call: TRBV7-8
cdr3_aa: CSVDTAGGRTGELFF; v_call: TRBV29-1
cdr3_aa: CSAREPGRSYEQYF; v_call: TRBV20-1
cdr3_aa: CASSLAGTGRTEQYF; v_call: TRBV5-1
cdr3_aa: CASSSDLNTEAFF; v_call: TRBV6-1
cdr3_aa: CASSANPSPNQPQHF; v_call: TRBV6-1
cdr3_aa: CASSPYRRDQPQHF; v_call: TRBV27
cdr3_aa: CASSLVGTSNNEQFF; v_call: TRBV7-9
cdr3_aa: CASSYSQSGELFF; v_call: TRBV6-5
cdr3_aa: CASKGRYERTYEQYF; v_call: TRBV27
cdr3_aa: CASSVEGFRNQPQHF; v_call: TRBV9
cdr3_aa: CATLLSGSYNEQFF; v_call: TRBV28
cdr3_aa: CASSRPNSPLHF; v_call: TRBV27
cdr3_aa: CSARGSRATIHEQYF; v_call: TRBV20-1
cdr3_aa: CASSFRGISPLHF; v_call: TRBV12-3/TRBV12-4
cdr3_aa: CSAPPPVDNEQFF; v_call: TRBV20-1
cdr3_aa: CASSTGTSGPSYEQYF; v_call: TRBV9
cdr3_aa: CSASPRVRVNFNEQYF; v_call: TRBV20-1
cdr3_aa: CSANRGYSNQPQHF; v_call: TRBV20-1
cdr3_aa: CASSLWLDQDTQYF; v_call: TRBV5-1
cdr3_aa: CSVQVRQNTGELFF; v_call: TRBV29-1
cdr3_aa: CASSVVAAEGYEQYF; v_call: TRBV9
cdr3_aa: CSALFRAGQGLQPQHF; v_call: TRBV20-1
cdr3_aa: CASSPIASGGGADTQYF; v_call: TRBV5-1
cdr3_aa: CASSFLTSGSRDTQYF; v_call: TRBV5-1
cdr3_aa: CASSLSVAGGSNYGYTF; v_call: TRBV27
cdr3_aa: CSARYSGGTYEQYF; v_call: TRBV20-1
cdr3_aa: CASSWISTDNEQFF; v_call: TRBV5-1
cdr3_aa: CASSTDPLSLQFF; v_call: TRBV7-3
cdr3_aa: CSVGLAGSDTQYF; v_call: TRBV29-1
cdr3_aa: CASSYSRLRPDTQYF; v_call: TRBV6-5
cdr3_aa: CASSPRSSSGNTIYF; v_call: TRBV18
cdr3_aa: CASSVSMGQPELNTGELFF; v_call: TRBV9
cdr3_aa: CASSLDPQRPNVLTF; v_call: TRBV5-1
cdr3_aa: CSVGDRGTGNTIYF; v_call: TRBV29-1
cdr3_aa: CASSPTDSYGYTF; v_call: TRBV5-1
cdr3_aa: CAWSVDSNTEAFF; v_call: TRBV30
cdr3_aa: CASGGAGAHNEQFF; v_call: TRBV5-5
cdr3_aa: CASSLDRGHRDTQYF; v_call: TRBV27
cdr3_aa: CASSLWDGSHGELFF; v_call: TRBV5-5
cdr3_aa: CASSLGQGWETQYF; v_call: TRBV7-2
cdr3_aa: CASSYQVTGNTIYF; v_call: TRBV6-5
cdr3_aa: CTSSRSGGSNEAFF; v_call: TRBV7-9
cdr3_aa: CASSLVRGYTF; v_call: TRBV7-9
cdr3_aa: CASSPGYRNEQFF; v_call: TRBV5-1